The T cell receptor (beta chain) under discussion was sequenced for a study of cytomegalovirus exposure and HLA in healthy donors. Though probably carrying unrecorded immune exposures, donors were nominally healthy at sampling. The germline CDR1 and CDR2 sequences are SQVTM and ANQGSEA. The ends were cut back, 3 bases at V and 5 bases at J, with 17 bases in the middle. The CDR3 consists of 15 residues. 60 Vbeta and 13 Jbeta primers were used in PCR. The table came from immunoSEQ multiplex PCR; TCRdb's copy has only in-frame clones and leaves some out. The sample totals around 200,000 clones; its top ten clones hold about 1.1%.

The J gene is TRBJ2-1, the V gene TRBV29-1; D perhaps matches TRBD1 (5 bases). Sequenced: PBMCs. The receptor's source is a girl aged 2-10 years in good health and CMV-seropositive. The CDR3 DNA follows: TGCAGCGTTGATTGGGGCCACCGAGCCGACAATGAGCAGTTCTTC. Residues: CSVDWGHRADNEQFF.